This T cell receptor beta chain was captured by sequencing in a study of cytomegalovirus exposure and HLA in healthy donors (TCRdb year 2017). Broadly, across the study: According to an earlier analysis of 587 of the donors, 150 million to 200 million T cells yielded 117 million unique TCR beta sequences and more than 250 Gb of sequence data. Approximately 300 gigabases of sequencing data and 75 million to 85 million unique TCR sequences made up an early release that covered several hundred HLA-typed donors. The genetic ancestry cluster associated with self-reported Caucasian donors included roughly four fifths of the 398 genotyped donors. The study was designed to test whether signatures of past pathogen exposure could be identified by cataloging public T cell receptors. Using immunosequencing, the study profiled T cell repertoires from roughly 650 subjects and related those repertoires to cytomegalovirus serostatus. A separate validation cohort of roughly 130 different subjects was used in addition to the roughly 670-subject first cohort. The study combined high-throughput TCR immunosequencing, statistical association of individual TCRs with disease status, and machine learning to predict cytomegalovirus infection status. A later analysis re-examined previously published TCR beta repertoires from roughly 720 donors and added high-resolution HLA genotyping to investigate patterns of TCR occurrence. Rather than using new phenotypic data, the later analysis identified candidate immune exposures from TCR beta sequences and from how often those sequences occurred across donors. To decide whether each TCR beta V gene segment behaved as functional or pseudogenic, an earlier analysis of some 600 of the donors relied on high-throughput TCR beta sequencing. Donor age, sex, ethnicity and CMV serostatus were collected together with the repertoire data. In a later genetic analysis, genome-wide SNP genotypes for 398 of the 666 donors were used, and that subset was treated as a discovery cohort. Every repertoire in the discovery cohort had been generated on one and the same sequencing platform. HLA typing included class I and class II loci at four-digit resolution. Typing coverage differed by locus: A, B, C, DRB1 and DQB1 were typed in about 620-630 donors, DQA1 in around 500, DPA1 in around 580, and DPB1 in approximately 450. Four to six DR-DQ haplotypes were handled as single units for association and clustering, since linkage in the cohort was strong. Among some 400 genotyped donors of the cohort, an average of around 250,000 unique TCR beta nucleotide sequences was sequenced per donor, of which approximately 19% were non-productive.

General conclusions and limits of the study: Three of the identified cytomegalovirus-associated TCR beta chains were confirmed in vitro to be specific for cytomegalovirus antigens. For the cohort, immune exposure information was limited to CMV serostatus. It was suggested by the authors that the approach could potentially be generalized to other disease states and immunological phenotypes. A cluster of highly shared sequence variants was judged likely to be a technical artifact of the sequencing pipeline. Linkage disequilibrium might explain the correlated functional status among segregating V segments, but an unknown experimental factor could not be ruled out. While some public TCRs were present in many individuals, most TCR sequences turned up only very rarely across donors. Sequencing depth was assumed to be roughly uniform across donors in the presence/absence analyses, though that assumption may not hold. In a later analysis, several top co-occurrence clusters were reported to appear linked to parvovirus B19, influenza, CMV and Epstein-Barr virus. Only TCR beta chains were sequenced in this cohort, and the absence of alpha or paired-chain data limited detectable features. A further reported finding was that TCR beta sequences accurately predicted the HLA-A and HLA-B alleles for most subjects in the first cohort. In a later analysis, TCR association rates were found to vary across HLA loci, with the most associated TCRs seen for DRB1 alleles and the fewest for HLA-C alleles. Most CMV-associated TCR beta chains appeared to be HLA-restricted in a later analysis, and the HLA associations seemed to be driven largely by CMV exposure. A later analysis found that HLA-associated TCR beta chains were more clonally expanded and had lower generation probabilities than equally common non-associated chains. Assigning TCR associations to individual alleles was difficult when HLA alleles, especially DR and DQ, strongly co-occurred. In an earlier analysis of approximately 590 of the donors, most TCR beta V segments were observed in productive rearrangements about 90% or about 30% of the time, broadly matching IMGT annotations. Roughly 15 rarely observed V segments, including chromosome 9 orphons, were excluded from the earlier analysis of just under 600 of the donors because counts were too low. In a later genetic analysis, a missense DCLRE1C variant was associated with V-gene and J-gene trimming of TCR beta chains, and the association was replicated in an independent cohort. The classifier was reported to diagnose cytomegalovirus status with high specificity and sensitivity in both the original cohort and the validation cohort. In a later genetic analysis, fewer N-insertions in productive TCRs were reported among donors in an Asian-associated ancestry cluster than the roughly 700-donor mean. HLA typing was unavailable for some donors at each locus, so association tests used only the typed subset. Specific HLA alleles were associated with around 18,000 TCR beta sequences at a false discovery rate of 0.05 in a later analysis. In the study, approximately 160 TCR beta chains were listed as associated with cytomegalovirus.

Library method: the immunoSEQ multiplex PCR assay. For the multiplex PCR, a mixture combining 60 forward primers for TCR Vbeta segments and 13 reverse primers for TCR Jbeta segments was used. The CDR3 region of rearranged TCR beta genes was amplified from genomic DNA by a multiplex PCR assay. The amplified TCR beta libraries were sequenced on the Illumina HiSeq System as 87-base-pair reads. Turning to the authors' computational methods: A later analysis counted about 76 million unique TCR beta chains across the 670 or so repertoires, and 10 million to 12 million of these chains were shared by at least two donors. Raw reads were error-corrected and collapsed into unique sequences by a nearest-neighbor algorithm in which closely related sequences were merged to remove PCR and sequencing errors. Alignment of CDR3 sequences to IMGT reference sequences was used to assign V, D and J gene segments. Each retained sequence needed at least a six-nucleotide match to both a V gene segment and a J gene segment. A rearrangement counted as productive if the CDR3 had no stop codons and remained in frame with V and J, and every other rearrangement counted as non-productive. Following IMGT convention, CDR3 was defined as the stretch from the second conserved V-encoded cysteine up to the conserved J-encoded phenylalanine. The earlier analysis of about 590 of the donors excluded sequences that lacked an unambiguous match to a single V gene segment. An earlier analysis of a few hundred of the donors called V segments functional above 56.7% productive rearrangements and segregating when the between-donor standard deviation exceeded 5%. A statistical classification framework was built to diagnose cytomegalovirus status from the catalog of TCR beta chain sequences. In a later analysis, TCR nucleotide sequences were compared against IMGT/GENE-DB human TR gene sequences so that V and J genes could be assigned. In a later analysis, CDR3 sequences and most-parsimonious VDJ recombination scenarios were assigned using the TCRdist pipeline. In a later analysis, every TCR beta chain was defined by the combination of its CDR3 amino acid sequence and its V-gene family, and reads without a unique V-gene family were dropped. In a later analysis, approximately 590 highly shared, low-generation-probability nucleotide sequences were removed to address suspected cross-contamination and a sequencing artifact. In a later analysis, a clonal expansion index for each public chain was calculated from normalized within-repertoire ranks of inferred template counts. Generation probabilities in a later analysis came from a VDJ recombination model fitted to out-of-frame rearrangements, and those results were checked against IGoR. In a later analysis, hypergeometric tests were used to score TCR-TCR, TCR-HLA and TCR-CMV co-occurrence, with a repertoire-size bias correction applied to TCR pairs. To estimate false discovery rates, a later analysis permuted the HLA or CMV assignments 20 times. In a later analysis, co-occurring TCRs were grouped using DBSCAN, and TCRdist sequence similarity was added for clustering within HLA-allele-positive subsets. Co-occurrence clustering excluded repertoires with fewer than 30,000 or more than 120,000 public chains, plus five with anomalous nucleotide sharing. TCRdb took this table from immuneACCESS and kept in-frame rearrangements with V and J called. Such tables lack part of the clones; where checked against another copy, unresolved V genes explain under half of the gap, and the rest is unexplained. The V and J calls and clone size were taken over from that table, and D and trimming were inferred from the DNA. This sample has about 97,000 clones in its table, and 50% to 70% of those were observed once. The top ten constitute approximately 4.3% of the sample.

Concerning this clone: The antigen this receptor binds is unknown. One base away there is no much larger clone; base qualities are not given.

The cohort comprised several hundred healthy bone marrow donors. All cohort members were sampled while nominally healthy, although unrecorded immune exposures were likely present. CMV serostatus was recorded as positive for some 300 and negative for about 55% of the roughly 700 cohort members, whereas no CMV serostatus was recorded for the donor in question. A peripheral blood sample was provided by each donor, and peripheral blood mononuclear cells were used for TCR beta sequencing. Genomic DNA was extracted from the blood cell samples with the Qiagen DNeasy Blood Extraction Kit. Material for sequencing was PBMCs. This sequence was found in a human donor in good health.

The nucleotide sequence reads as follows: TGCGCCAGCAGCACTCAATTTACCGGGAGTAGCAATCAGCCCCAGCATTTT. This yields the protein CASSTQFTGSSNQPQHF. The chain couples TRBV4-1 to TRBJ1-5, with no confidently assigned D gene. The CDR1 and CDR2 encoded by the germline V gene are MGHRA and YSYEKL. V is shortened by 5 bases, J by 0 bases, and the region joining them spans 17 bases. The CDR3, cysteine through phenylalanine, is 17 amino acids long. The CDR3 DNA has 51 bases and is translated from base 1.